This T cell receptor (beta chain) was retrieved from a study of CD8 T cells in ankylosing spondylitis. The CDR3 contains 16 residues. The germline CDR1 and CDR2 sequences are SGHVS and FQNEAQ. V gave up 4 bases and J gave up 6 bases; unmatched junction bases: 12. Overall study results and limits: Apparently characteristic of ankylosing spondylitis blood was a TCR beta motif (roughly eight highly homologous variants). Reports say disease-linked clones showed up significantly more in matched ankylosing spondylitis synovial fluid.

Each CDR3 protein gets one entry after TCRdb re-called the 5' RACE reads with MiXCR. This sample has hundreds of thousands of distinct CDR3 sequences, with roughly 25% found just once. This clonotype has just a few counts. Its antigen remains unknown. Sequencing was performed on blood, either unsorted or a sorted T cell fraction (not recorded which). The TCR was taken from a male donor with ankylosing spondylitis. The chain links TRBV7-8 to TRBJ1-5, with TRBD1 identical over 7 bases. The CDR3: CASSSTGADVGQPQHF. DNA of the CDR3: TGTGCCAGCAGCTCTACAGGGGCGGATGTCGGTCAGCCCCAGCATTTT.